This T cell receptor (beta chain) emerged from a study of shared clonotypes between healthy human individuals (TCRdb year 2020). Concerning the study at large: Two women and a few men aged 18 to 49 years were included in the cohort. Per donor, three plates each were used for CD4 naive and CD4 memory, two for CD8 naive, and one for CD8 memory. Each donor's leukapheresis produced roughly between roughly 0.85 and 9 billion PBMCs. Blood TCR repertoires of several healthy adults were deeply sequenced to estimate repertoire size and the extent of clonotype sharing between individuals. To increase sequencing depth and limit assay-specific biases, different laboratories used diverse techniques to prepare libraries and sequence TCR repertoires. Overall study outcomes, separate from this receptor: Rarefaction of sorted-subset datasets indicated incomplete sequencing despite the large sequencing depth. Clonotypes shared by all four sorted-subset donors showed higher generation probabilities than non-shared clonotypes. Estimated clonotype richness was generally larger for naive than for memory subsets. Sampling was restricted to blood, and TCR repertoires in tissue are likely to differ from TCR repertoires in blood. Because the study included a small number of donors, the genetic and exposure-history diversity represented was limited. About 5% of naive CD4, around 3.5% of naive CD8, about 2.1% of memory CD4, and 0.4% of memory CD8 clonotypes were shared across several donors. Pairwise subsampling indicated that sequencing depth was expected to affect the degree of clonotype sharing among donors.

Using the deep immunoSEQ assay, TCR CDR3 regions were amplified from genomic DNA by multiplex PCR. For each cell subset, the extracted genomic DNA was distributed evenly across all wells of several immunoSEQ 96-well plates, and each plate served as one replicate. Each replicate PCR for sorted subsets received about 0.2 ug genomic DNA, equal to roughly 29,000 T cell genomes. The purified libraries were quantified using a Qubit 3.0 fluorometer, sized with a Bioanalyzer 2100, and then quantified again using the KAPA Library Quantification kit. Every immunoSEQ 96-well plate was sequenced on a dedicated single-read 150-cycle Illumina NextSeq 550 flow cell. Concerning the study's data processing: Because only junctional sequences without quality scores were contained in the immunoSEQ output, filtering matching that applied to full-length reads could not be performed. To assign V/J genes and CDR3, sequences were annotated using PyIR, a Python wrapper for IgBLAST v1.9, with IMGT germline references. Reads were removed for weak V/J assignments (E-value above 1e-6), missing CDR3, stop codons, out-of-frame junctions, or ambiguous translated residues. A V3J clonotype was defined by an identical inferred V gene, J gene, and CDR3 amino acid sequence. To compute the percentage overlap between repertoires, the number of shared unique clonotypes was divided by the size of the smaller repertoire. Richness of each repertoire was evaluated using RTK rarefaction, the Chao1 estimator, and Recon v2.1 estimates of unobserved clonotypes. Generation probabilities were computed with OLGA for all TCRbeta clonotypes obtained by the gDNA method from several donors. TCRdb limited this immuneACCESS table to in-frame rearrangements with V and J called. A share of clones is missing; checked studies link under half to unresolved V genes, and the rest is unexplained. The D gene and trimming were derived from the DNA, and the V and J assignments and clone size from that table. A total of more than 400,000 clones appear in this sample, less than 96% of them only once. Of the sample, approximately 0.062% is held by the ten largest clones.

The donors were healthy, HIV-negative adults with no recently reported acute infections or vaccinations. Only Caucasian adults living in Nashville, Tennessee, USA were represented among the donors. CD4+ T cells were enriched by magnetic negative selection; naive cells were then positively selected on CD45RA, and the negative fraction formed the memory subset. After blood collection by leukapheresis, PBMCs were isolated using Ficoll-Histopaque density gradient centrifugation and then cryopreserved in the vapor phase of liquid nitrogen. Analytical flow cytometry was used to check the purity and quantity of each magnetically sorted T cell population. Genomic DNA was isolated from each sorted fraction and quantified by UV absorbance on a Nanodrop 2000c. With regard to this clone: The target of this receptor is not known. No much larger clone is present one base from it, and per-base qualities are unavailable.

The source material was naive CD4+ T cells sorted from blood. Interpreted using the paper, the cell subset or site label stands for: CD45RA+ positively selected. The sequence derives from a woman aged 30 to 39 in good health.

The DNA sequence reads TGTGCCAGTAGTATAAATCTGGTGAACACTGAAGCTTTCTTT. Protein translation: CASSINLVNTEAFF. The sequence is built from TRBV19 and TRBJ1-1, with the D segment identity uncertain. As encoded in the germline V gene (reference sequence), CDR1 is LNHDA while CDR2 is SQIVND. Between the V and J ends, shortened by 2 bases and 0 bases respectively, the junction contains 7 bases. The CDR3 contains 14 residues, cysteine and phenylalanine counted. Only the CDR3 DNA is retained, 42 bases long and in frame from the first base.